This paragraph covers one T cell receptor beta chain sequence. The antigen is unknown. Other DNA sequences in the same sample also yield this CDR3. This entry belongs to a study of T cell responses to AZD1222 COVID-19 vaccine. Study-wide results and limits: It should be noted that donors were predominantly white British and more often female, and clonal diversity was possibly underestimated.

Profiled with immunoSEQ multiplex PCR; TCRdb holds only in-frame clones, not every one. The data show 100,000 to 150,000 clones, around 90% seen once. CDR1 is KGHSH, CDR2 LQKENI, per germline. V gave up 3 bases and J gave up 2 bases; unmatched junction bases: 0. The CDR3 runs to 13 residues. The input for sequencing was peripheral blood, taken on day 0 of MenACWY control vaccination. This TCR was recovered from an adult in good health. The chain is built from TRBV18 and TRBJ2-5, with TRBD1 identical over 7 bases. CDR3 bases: TGTGCCAGCTCACCGGGACAGCAAGAGACCCAGTACTTC. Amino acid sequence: CASSPGQQETQYF. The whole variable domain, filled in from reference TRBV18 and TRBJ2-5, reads NAGVMQNPRHLVRRRGQEARLRCSPMKGHSHVYWYRQLPEEGLKFMVYLQKENIIDESGMPKERFSAEFPKEGPSILRIQQVVRGDSAAYFCASSPGQQETQYFGPGTRLLVL.